This T cell receptor (beta chain) emerged from a study of type 1 regulatory T cells. About the research overall: T-allo10 is an in vitro-generated, Tr1-enriched CD4 T cell product specific for alloantigen.

Germline CDR1 SNHLY, CDR2 FYNNEI. The CDR3 spans 15 residues. Trimming took 4 bases from V and 2 from J, leaving 14 bases between them. TCRdb redid the calling of the reads with MiXCR, one entry per CDR3 protein. The sample records more than 4,500 distinct CDR3 sequences, more than 25% being singletons. Points from the study as a whole: Type 1 regulatory T cells had a more restricted TCR repertoire than non-type 1 regulatory T cells.

Turning to this clonotype: Its target is not known.

The material sequenced was cultured type 1 regulatory T (Tr1) cells, either the whole culture or a sorted fraction (not recorded which). The gene calls are TRBV2 and TRBJ1-1, with D unclear. This receptor was identified in a human donor in good health. As DNA, the CDR3 is TGTGCCAGCAGTGCTCGGGTACCGACTAACACTGAAGCTTTCTTT. Protein product: CASSARVPTNTEAFF.